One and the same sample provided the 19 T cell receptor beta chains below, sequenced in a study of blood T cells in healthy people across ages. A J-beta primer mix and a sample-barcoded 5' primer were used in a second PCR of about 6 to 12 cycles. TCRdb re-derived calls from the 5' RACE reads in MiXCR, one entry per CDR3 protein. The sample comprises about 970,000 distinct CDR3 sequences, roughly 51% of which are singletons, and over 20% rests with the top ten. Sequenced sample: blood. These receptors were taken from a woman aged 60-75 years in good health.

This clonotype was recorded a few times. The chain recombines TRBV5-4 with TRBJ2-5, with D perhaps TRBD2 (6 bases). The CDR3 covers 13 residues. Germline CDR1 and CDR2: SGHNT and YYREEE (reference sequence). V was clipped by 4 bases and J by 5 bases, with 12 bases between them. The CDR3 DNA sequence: TGTGCCAGCAGCACCCCGGCGGGGGAGACCCAGTACTTC. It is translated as CASSTPAGETQYF.

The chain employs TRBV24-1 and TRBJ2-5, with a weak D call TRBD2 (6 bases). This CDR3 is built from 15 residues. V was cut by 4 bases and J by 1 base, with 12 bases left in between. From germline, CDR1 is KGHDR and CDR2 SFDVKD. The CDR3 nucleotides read TGTGCCACCAGTGACTTCGGGGAGGTCCAAGAGACCCAGTACTTC. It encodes CATSDFGEVQETQYF.

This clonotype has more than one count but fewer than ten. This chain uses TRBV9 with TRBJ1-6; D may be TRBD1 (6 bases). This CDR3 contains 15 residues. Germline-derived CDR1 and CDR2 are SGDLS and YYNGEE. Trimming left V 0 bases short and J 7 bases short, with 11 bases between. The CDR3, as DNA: TGTGCCAGCAGCGTAGAACAGGGATACAATTCACCCCTCCACTTT. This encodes CASSVEQGYNSPLHF.

The CDR3 loop is CASSKGWTPNYGYTF. The DNA of the CDR3 is TGTGCCAGCAGCAAAGGTTGGACACCCAACTATGGCTACACCTTC. This rearrangement joins TRBV21-1 to TRBJ1-2; the D segment call TRBD1 is taken from the table without a DNA check. TRBV21-1 is recorded as a pseudogene. The CDR3 consists of 15 residues.

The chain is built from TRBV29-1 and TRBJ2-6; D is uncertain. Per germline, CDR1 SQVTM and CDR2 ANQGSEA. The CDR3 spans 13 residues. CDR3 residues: CSFTGQGANVLTF. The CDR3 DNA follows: TGCAGTTTTACGGGCCAAGGGGCCAACGTCCTGACTTTC.

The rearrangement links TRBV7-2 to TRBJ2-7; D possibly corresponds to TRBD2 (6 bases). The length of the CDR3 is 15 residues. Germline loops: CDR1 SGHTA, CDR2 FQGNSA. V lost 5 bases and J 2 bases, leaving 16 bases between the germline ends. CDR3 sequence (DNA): TGTGCCAGCAGCCCCACCCGGGGGTTCACCTACGAGCAGTACTTC. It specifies CASSPTRGFTYEQYF.

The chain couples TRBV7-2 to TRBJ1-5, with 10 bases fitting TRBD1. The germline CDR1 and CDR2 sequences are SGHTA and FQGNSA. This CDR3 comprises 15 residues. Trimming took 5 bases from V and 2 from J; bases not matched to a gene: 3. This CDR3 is CASSPGTGGNQPQHF. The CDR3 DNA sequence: TGTGCCAGCAGCCCCGGGACAGGGGGCAATCAGCCCCAGCATTTT.

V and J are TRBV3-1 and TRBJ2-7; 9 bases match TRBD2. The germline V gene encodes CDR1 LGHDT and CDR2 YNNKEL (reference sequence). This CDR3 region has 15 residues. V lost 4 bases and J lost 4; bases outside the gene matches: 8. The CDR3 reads CASSPMLAGIYEQYF. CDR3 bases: TGTGCCAGCAGCCCCATGCTAGCGGGGATTTACGAGCAGTACTTC.

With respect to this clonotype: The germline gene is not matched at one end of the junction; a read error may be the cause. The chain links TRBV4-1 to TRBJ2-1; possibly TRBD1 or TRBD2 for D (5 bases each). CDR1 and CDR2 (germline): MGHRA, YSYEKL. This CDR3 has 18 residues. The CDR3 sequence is CANSQERQGEGYYNEQFF. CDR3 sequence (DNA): TGCGCCAACAGCCAAGAACGGCAGGGCGAGGGATACTACAATGAGCAGTTCTTC.

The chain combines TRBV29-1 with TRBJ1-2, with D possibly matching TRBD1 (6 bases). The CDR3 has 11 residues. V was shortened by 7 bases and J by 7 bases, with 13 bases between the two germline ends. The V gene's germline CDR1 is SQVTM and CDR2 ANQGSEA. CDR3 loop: CSASRGSGYTF. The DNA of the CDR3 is TGCAGCGCAAGCAGGGGTAGTGGCTACACCTTC.

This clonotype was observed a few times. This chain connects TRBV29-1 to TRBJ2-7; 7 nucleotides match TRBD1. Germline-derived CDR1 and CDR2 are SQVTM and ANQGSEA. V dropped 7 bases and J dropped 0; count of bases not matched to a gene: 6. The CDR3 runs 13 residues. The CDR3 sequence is CSAQQGSSYEQYF. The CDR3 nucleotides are TGCAGCGCCCAACAGGGGAGCTCCTACGAGCAGTACTTC.

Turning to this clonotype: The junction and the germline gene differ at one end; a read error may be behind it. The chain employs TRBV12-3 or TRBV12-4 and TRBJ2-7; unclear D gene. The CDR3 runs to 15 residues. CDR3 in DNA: TGTGCCAGCAGTTTAGTTCAGGATGGAACCTACGGGCAGTACTTC. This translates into CASSLVQDGTYGQYF.

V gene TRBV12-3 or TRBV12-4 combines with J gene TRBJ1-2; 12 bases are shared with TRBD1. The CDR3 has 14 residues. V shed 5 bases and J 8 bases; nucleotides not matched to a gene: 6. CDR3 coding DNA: TGTGCCAGCAGTCCGGGACAGGGGGCGACCGGCTACACCTTC. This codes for CASSPGQGATGYTF.

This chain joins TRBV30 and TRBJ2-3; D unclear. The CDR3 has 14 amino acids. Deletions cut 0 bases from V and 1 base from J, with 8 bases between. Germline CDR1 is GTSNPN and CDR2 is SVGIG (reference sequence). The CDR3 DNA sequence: TGTGCCTGGAGTGTAGGGTCCGGCACAGATACGCAGTATTTT. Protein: CAWSVGSGTDTQYF.

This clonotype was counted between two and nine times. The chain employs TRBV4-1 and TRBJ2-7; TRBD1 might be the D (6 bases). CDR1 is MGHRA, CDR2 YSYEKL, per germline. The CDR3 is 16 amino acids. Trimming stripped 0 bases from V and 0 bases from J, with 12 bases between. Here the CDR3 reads CASSQEGTGPSYEQYF. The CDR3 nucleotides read TGCGCCAGCAGCCAAGAGGGAACAGGGCCCTCCTACGAGCAGTACTTC.

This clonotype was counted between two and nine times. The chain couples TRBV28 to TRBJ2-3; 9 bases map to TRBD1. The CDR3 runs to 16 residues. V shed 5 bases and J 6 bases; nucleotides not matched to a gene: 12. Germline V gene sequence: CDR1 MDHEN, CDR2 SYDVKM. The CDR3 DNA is TGTGCCAGCAGTCCAGACAGGGGGTGGGTTAGGGATACGCAGTATTTT. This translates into CASSPDRGWVRDTQYF.

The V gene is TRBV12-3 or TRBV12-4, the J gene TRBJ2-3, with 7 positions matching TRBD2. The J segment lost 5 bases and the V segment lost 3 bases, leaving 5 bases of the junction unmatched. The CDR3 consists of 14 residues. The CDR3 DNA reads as TGTGCCAGCAGTTTCGCGGGAGTTGGAGATACGCAGTATTTT. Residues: CASSFAGVGDTQYF.

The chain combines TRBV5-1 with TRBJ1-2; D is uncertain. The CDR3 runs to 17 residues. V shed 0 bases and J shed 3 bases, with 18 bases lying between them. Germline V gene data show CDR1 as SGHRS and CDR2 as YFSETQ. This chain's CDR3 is CASSLAGPPSLYYGYTF. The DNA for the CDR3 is TGCGCCAGCAGCTTGGCGGGCCCGCCCTCCCTATACTATGGCTACACCTTC.

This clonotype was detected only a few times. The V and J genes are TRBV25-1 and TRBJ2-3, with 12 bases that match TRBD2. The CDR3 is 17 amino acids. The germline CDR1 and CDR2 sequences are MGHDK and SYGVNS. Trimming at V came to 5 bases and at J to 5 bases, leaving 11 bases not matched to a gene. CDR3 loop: CASSTSTSGRGRDTQYF. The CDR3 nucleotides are TGTGCCAGCAGTACCTCGACTAGCGGGAGAGGAAGAGATACGCAGTATTTT.